These 25 T cell receptor beta chains were all obtained from the same sample, sequenced in a study of blood T cell repertoires in COVID-19. Assay: immunoSEQ multiplex PCR; the TCRdb copy retains only in-frame clones and omits some. The table has a few hundred thousand clones, 75% to 90% seen once. The sample comprised PBMCs or T cells enriched from blood (not recorded which). These receptors came from a woman aged 25 to 39 who had recovered from COVID-19.

The chain has TRBV5-1 and TRBJ2-3; TRBD1 agrees at 8 bases. Trimming removed 3 bases from V and 5 bases from J; junction bases left unmatched: 5. The CDR3 has 14 amino acids. CDR1 and CDR2 from the germline V gene are SGHRS and YFSETQ. The CDR3 bases are TGCGCCAGCAGCTCGGCCGACAGGGGAGATACGCAGTATTTT. Its protein is CASSSADRGDTQYF.

V gene TRBV28 combines with J gene TRBJ2-7, with 7 bases aligning to TRBD1. CDR3 size: 14 residues. With 10 bases clipped from V and 1 base from J, the junction kept 10 bases outside the gene matches. Germline V lookup: CDR1 MDHEN, CDR2 SYDVKM. The CDR3 is CATVPGQPSYEQYF. Written as DNA, the CDR3 is TGTGCCACAGTACCGGGACAGCCATCCTACGAGCAGTACTTC.

This chain connects TRBV28 to TRBJ1-5, with 7 bases fitting TRBD1. CDR3 length: 16 residues. V trimming: 5 bases; J trimming: 5 bases; junction bases outside the gene matches: 12. CDR1 is MDHEN, CDR2 SYDVKM, per germline. CDR3 coding DNA: TGTGCCAGCAGTCCCTTGCTCCCACAGGGGTATCAGCCCCAGCATTTT. Its protein is CASSPLLPQGYQPQHF.

CDR3 bases: TGTGCCAGCAGCTTAGGAGGAATCTTCCCTCAGCCCCAGCATTTT. Protein sequence: CASSLGGIFPQPQHF. The V and J genes are TRBV7-2 and TRBJ1-5; D not certain. V was shortened by 1 base and J by 6 bases, with 13 bases between the two germline ends. This CDR3 is 15 amino acids long. Germline-derived CDR1 and CDR2 are SGHTA and FQGNSA.

The chain links TRBV2 to TRBJ1-5; no firm D call. CDR1 and CDR2 from the germline V gene are SNHLY and FYNNEI. Trimming took off 6 bases at V and 3 bases at J, with 15 bases between the two ends. The CDR3 has 15 residues. The CDR3 DNA follows: TGTGCCAGCAGGGCGGGCAGGCGAGACAATCAGCCCCAGCATTTT. This encodes CASRAGRRDNQPQHF.

The gene calls are TRBV7-9 and TRBJ2-3; 12 bases align to TRBD2. The length of the CDR3 is 15 residues. Germline CDR1 is SEHNR and CDR2 is FQNEAQ (reference sequence). V was clipped by 3 bases and J by 4 bases; unmatched bases: 2. The CDR3 sequence is CASSLASGRADTQYF. In nucleotides, the CDR3 is TGTGCCAGCAGCTTGGCTAGCGGGAGGGCAGATACGCAGTATTTT.

V and J are TRBV18 and TRBJ2-3; weak D call: TRBD2 (6 bases). V lost 6 bases and J 0 bases, leaving 19 bases between the germline ends. This CDR3 has 17 residues. Per the germline V gene, CDR1 is KGHSH and CDR2 is LQKENI. CDR3 sequence: CASSQTRGGGSTDTQYF. CDR3 coding DNA: TGTGCCAGCTCTCAGACTCGAGGCGGAGGGAGCACAGATACGCAGTATTTT.

This chain joins TRBV5-4 and TRBJ2-6; D is possibly TRBD2 (6 bases). Germline CDR1 is SGHNT and CDR2 is YYREEE (reference sequence). The CDR3 extends over 18 amino acids. Trimming stripped 4 bases from V and 0 bases from J, with 17 bases between. CDR3 bases: TGTGCCAGCAGCCCCGGGACTCTCGTAAGCTCTGGGGCCAACGTCCTGACTTTC. Protein: CASSPGTLVSSGANVLTF.

The genes are TRBV28 and TRBJ1-2; 8 nucleotides line up with TRBD1. The V segment lost 3 bases and the J segment 4 bases; nucleotides outside the gene matches: 4. The CDR3 totals 14 residues. CDR1 MDHEN and CDR2 SYDVKM come from the germline V gene. CDR3 residues: CASSFQTGAYGYTF. In DNA form, the CDR3 reads TGTGCCAGCAGTTTCCAGACAGGGGCCTATGGCTACACCTTC.

This rearrangement joins TRBV28 to TRBJ2-3, with TRBD2 matching over 8 bases. Germline V CDR1 and CDR2: MDHEN, SYDVKM. Trimming cost V 9 bases and J 4 bases; bases outside gene matches: 12. The CDR3 length is 15 residues. The CDR3 here is CARPGPASGSDTQYF. CDR3 in DNA: TGTGCCAGGCCCGGTCCGGCTAGCGGGTCAGATACGCAGTATTTT.

The J gene is TRBJ2-7, the V gene TRBV6-5; 12 positions agree with TRBD1. Germline trimming cut 6 bases from V and 6 bases from J; bases unmatched to any gene: 3. CDR3 length: 13 residues. The germline V gene encodes CDR1 MNHEY and CDR2 SVGAGI. Written as DNA, the CDR3 is TGTGCCAGCAGGGGACAGGGGGCGACCGAGCAGTACTTC. Amino acid sequence: CASRGQGATEQYF.

J is TRBJ1-6 and V is TRBV5-6; a weak D match, TRBD1 (6 bases). The length of the CDR3 is 14 residues. Per germline, CDR1 SGHDT and CDR2 YYEEEE. Trimming cost V 8 bases and J 7 bases, with 16 bases left between them. This CDR3 is CASKRGQLNSPLHF. The CDR3 nucleotides read TGTGCCAGTAAAAGAGGACAGTTAAATTCACCCCTCCACTTT.

The chain uses TRBV11-3 and TRBJ2-7, with 7 positions matching TRBD1. V shed 2 bases and J 4 bases; nucleotides not matched to a gene: 5. Germline V gene sequence: CDR1 SGHNT, CDR2 YENEEA. The length of the CDR3 is 14 residues. CDR3 sequence: CASSLRTGIYEQYF. Here the CDR3 DNA reads TGTGCCAGCAGCTTAAGGACAGGTATTTACGAGCAGTACTTC.

V gene TRBV6-2 or TRBV6-3 combines with J gene TRBJ1-1, with a weak D call TRBD1 (6 bases). The ends were cut back, 5 bases at V and 8 bases at J, with 15 bases in the middle. Germline CDR1 reads MNHEY; CDR2 reads SVGEGT. This CDR3 has 13 residues. The CDR3 nucleotides are TGTGCCAGCAGTCCATTCATGGGGGCGGAAGCTTTCTTT. Translating gives CASSPFMGAEAFF.

The chain carries TRBV6-1 and TRBJ1-5; no clear D gene. V was trimmed by 5 bases and J by 2 bases, leaving 10 bases between them. Germline values: CDR1 MNHNS, CDR2 SASEGT. The CDR3 contains 14 residues. The CDR3 sequence: CASSLPGGNQPQHF. CDR3 nucleotide sequence: TGTGCCAGCAGTTTACCCGGTGGCAATCAGCCCCAGCATTTT.

This clone came up once. The chain combines TRBV25-1 with TRBJ2-7; 8 bases are a match to TRBD1. Germline CDR1 MGHDK, CDR2 SYGVNS. CDR3 length: 15 residues. V lost 4 bases and J lost 3; bases outside the gene matches: 8. This CDR3 is CASSGDRGQSYEQYF. The CDR3 DNA follows: TGTGCCAGCAGTGGCGACAGGGGTCAAAGCTACGAGCAGTACTTC.

V gene TRBV30 combines with J gene TRBJ2-1; 7 nucleotides align to TRBD1. Germline assignment: CDR1 GTSNPN and CDR2 SVGIG (reference sequence). The CDR3 sequence is 15 residues long. J was trimmed by 3 bases and V by 0 bases; bases with no gene match: 5. Here the CDR3 DNA reads TGTGCCTGGAGTGTAGGGGGCGCGTACTACAATGAGCAGTTCTTC. Translation: CAWSVGGAYYNEQFF.

The chain links TRBV28 to TRBJ2-3; D gene uncertain. CDR1 and CDR2 from the germline V gene are MDHEN and SYDVKM. The CDR3 runs to 16 residues. V was clipped by 3 bases and J by 3 bases, with 16 bases between them. The CDR3 nucleotides read TGTGCCAGCAGTTTGTACCGAGCTCAAGTGACAGATACGCAGTATTTT. It encodes CASSLYRAQVTDTQYF.

V and J are TRBV5-1 and TRBJ2-2; D perhaps matches TRBD2 (5 bases). The V gene's germline CDR1 is SGHRS and CDR2 YFSETQ. V lost 0 bases to trimming and J lost 4 bases, with 13 bases between them. The CDR3 covers 16 residues. The CDR3 region is CASSLARDRGTGELFF. CDR3 nucleotides: TGCGCCAGCAGCTTGGCCCGGGATCGGGGCACCGGGGAGCTGTTTTTT.

The gene calls are TRBV10-3 and TRBJ2-7; possibly TRBD1 for D (5 bases). Between the trimmed V and J ends, which lost 3 bases and 2 bases, there was a span of 11 bases. CDR1 and CDR2 from the germline V gene are ENHRY and SYGVKD. The CDR3 runs to 14 residues. CDR3 protein: CAISETMTAYEQYF. Here the CDR3 DNA reads TGTGCCATCAGTGAAACGATGACAGCCTACGAGCAGTACTTC.

CDR3 nucleotide sequence: TGCGCCAGCAGCCTCCTCTCGGGGGACAGGGGCCACGAGCAGTACTTC. Its translation is CASSLLSGDRGHEQYF. The chain employs TRBV5-1 and TRBJ2-7; 10 bases are shared with TRBD1. The germline V gene has CDR1 SGHRS and CDR2 YFSETQ. The CDR3 is made up of 16 amino acids. V lost 4 bases to trimming and J lost 5 bases; unmatched junction nucleotides: 12.

The chain is built from TRBV6-2 or TRBV6-3 and TRBJ2-7, with 8 bases lining up with TRBD1. The CDR3 loop spans 15 amino acids. V was pared by 2 bases and J by 3 bases, with 6 bases of the junction left unmatched. Germline V gene data show CDR1 as MNHEY and CDR2 as SVGEGT. Here the CDR3 DNA reads TGTGCCAGCAGTTACATAAACAGGGGGAACTACGAGCAGTACTTC. Translation gives CASSYINRGNYEQYF.

This rearrangement joins TRBV29-1 to TRBJ2-5; D perhaps matches TRBD1 (5 bases). Trimming took off 7 bases at V and 5 bases at J, with 11 bases between the two ends. Germline lookup yields CDR1 SQVTM and CDR2 ANQGSEA. CDR3 length: 11 residues. CDR3 protein: CSAAGLETQYF. CDR3 DNA: TGCAGCGCTGCAGGGTTGGAGACCCAGTACTTC.

The V and J genes are TRBV18 and TRBJ2-1; maybe TRBD1 (6 bases). The length of the CDR3 is 15 residues. The germline V gene encodes CDR1 KGHSH and CDR2 LQKENI. Trimming pared 1 base from V and 7 bases from J, leaving 14 bases between. CDR3 DNA: TGTGCCAGCTCACCACTTCTGGGGGCCCTTAATGAGCAGTTCTTC. As protein: CASSPLLGALNEQFF. Variable domain in full (rest from reference TRBV18 and TRBJ2-1): NAGVMQNPRHLVRRRGQEARLRCSPMKGHSHVYWYRQLPEEGLKFMVYLQKENIIDESGMPKERFSAEFPKEGPSILRIQQVVRGDSAAYFCASSPLLGALNEQFFGPGTRLTVL.

The chain couples TRBV28 to TRBJ1-2; 7 bases are a match to TRBD1. The CDR3 is 14 amino acids. Germline CDR1 reads MDHEN; CDR2 reads SYDVKM. Germline trimming cut 3 bases from V and 8 bases from J; bases unmatched to any gene: 9. The CDR3 sequence: CASSFQGVARGYTF. DNA for the CDR3: TGTGCCAGCAGTTTTCAGGGGGTGGCCCGGGGCTACACCTTC.